Below are 21 T cell receptor beta chains sequenced from a single sample in a study of blood T cell repertoires in COVID-19. Assay: immunoSEQ multiplex PCR; the TCRdb copy retains only in-frame clones and omits some. The sample contains under 300,000 clones, approximately 90% of which appear only once. Sequencing was carried out using peripheral blood. These receptor sequences come from a woman aged 40 to 50 who had recovered from COVID-19.

The chain employs TRBV30 and TRBJ2-3, with D perhaps TRBD2 (5 bases). The CDR3 length is 16 residues. Trimming left V 4 bases short and J 0 bases short, with 17 bases between. CDR1 is GTSNPN, CDR2 SVGIG, per germline (reference sequence). The DNA of the CDR3 is TGTGCCTGGACCCCCCTTGGAGCGGCTAGCACAGATACGCAGTATTTT. It translates to CAWTPLGAASTDTQYF. The full variable domain, with the rest looked up from reference TRBV30 and TRBJ2-3, is SQTIHQWPATLVQPVGSPLSLECTVEGTSNPNLYWYRQAAGRGLQLLFYSVGIGQISSEVPQNLSASRPQDRQFILSSKKLLLSDSGFYLCAWTPLGAASTDTQYFGPGTRLTVL.

The chain has TRBV7-2 and TRBJ1-3; D perhaps matches TRBD1 (5 bases). The CDR3 has 16 amino acids. V was cut by 4 bases and J by 1 base, with 14 bases left in between. CDR1 and CDR2 (germline): SGHTA, FQGNSA. CDR3 in amino acids: CASSSPGLLSGNTIYF. The CDR3 DNA is TGTGCCAGCAGCTCCCCGGGACTCTTGTCTGGAAACACCATATATTTT. The whole variable domain, filled in from reference TRBV7-2 and TRBJ1-3, reads GAGVSQSPSNKVTEKGKDVELRCDPISGHTALYWYRQSLGQGLEFLIYFQGNSAPDKSGLPSDRFSAERTGGSVSTLTIQRTQQEDSAVYLCASSSPGLLSGNTIYFGEGSWLTVV.

The gene calls are TRBV6-5 and TRBJ1-1; no reliable D call. Looked up from germline, CDR1 is MNHEY and CDR2 is SVGAGI. V lost 6 bases and J lost 6, with 17 bases in between. The CDR3 consists of 14 residues. The DNA for the CDR3 is TGTGCCAGCAGCCGCCTGGCCACGAGGGCTGAAGCTTTCTTT. Protein product: CASSRLATRAEAFF.

The chain is built from TRBV5-6 and TRBJ2-2; TRBD1 matches at 12 bases. CDR1 is SGHDT and CDR2 is YYEEEE in the germline V gene. Trimming took 3 bases from V and 7 from J; bases not matched to a gene: 4. The CDR3 loop spans 15 amino acids. Written as DNA, the CDR3 is TGTGCCAGCAGCTGGGGGACAGGGGGCATCGGGGAGCTGTTTTTT. This gives the protein CASSWGTGGIGELFF.

The J gene is TRBJ1-3, the V gene TRBV18; a weak D match, TRBD1 (5 bases). CDR3 length equals 15 residues. The V gene's germline CDR1 is KGHSH and CDR2 LQKENI. V lost 4 bases to trimming and J lost 0 bases, with 10 bases between them. The CDR3 here is CASSLRGNSGNTIYF. The DNA of the CDR3 is TGTGCCAGCTCACTCCGGGGGAACTCTGGAAACACCATATATTTT.

J is TRBJ2-1 and V is TRBV30; TRBD2 aligns across 10 bases. The CDR3 sequence is 12 residues long. Germline V gene lookup returns CDR1 GTSNPN and CDR2 SVGIG (reference sequence). The V segment lost 8 bases and the J segment 12 bases; nucleotides outside the gene matches: 10. The CDR3 here is CAQRGGQVGQFF. The CDR3 nucleotides are TGTGCCCAGCGGGGGGGCCAGGTTGGGCAGTTCTTC.

The rearrangement uses TRBV7-9 and TRBJ2-1; no definite D call. This CDR3 spans 14 amino acids. The V and J ends lost 1 base and 5 bases respectively, with 9 bases between them. Germline V gene sequence: CDR1 SEHNR, CDR2 FQNEAQ (reference sequence). DNA for the CDR3: TGTGCCAGCAGCTTAGGACTCCCCAACAATGAGCAGTTCTTC. It specifies CASSLGLPNNEQFF.

The chain couples TRBV5-6 to TRBJ1-2; D is unclear. CDR3 length: 13 residues. Germline V gene lookup returns CDR1 SGHDT and CDR2 YYEEEE. Trimming removed 6 bases at V and 4 bases at J, with 13 bases between. In nucleotides, the CDR3 is TGTGCCAGCACCGCAGAAGCGGCCTATGGCTACACCTTC. Translated, it gives CASTAEAAYGYTF. Full variable domain (missing parts from reference TRBV5-6 and TRBJ1-2): DAGVTQSPTHLIKTRGQQVTLRCSPKSGHDTVSWYQQALGQGPQFIFQYYEEEERQRGNFPDRFSGHQFPNYSSELNVNALLLGDSALYLCASTAEAAYGYTFGSGTRLTVV.

V and J are TRBV5-1 and TRBJ2-3; 11 bases line up with TRBD2. V trimming: 1 base; J trimming: 3 bases; junction bases outside the gene matches: 4. There are 16 residues in the CDR3. Germline CDR1 reads SGHRS; CDR2 reads YFSETQ. The CDR3 region is CASSLWVAGGTDTQYF. Here the CDR3 DNA reads TGCGCCAGCAGCTTGTGGGTAGCGGGAGGGACAGATACGCAGTATTTT.

This rearrangement joins TRBV5-1 to TRBJ2-7; 7 bases are shared with TRBD1. V was clipped by 5 bases and J by 2 bases; unmatched bases: 4. The CDR3 is 13 residues long. Germline V lookup: CDR1 SGHRS, CDR2 YFSETQ. The CDR3, as DNA: TGCGCCAGCAGTTACGACAGGGCCTACGAGCAGTACTTC. It is translated as CASSYDRAYEQYF.

The chain couples TRBV15 to TRBJ2-1; tentative D call: TRBD1 (6 bases). Germline CDR1 reads LNHNV; CDR2 reads YYDKDF (reference sequence). Trimming took off 1 base at V and 0 bases at J, with 13 bases between the two ends. This CDR3 contains 17 residues. CDR3 sequence reads: CATSRAAQGFSYNEQFF. CDR3 DNA: TGTGCCACCAGCAGAGCAGCCCAGGGGTTCTCCTACAATGAGCAGTTCTTC. Supplemented by reference TRBV15 and TRBJ2-1, the full variable domain reads DAMVIQNPRYQVTQFGKPVTLSCSQTLNHNVMYWYQQKSSQAPKLLFHYYDKDFNNEADTPDNFQSRRPNTSFCFLDIRSPGLGDTAMYLCATSRAAQGFSYNEQFFGPGTRLTVL.

V is TRBV18 and J is TRBJ1-1; a weak D match, TRBD1 (5 bases). Trimming cost V 6 bases and J 4 bases, with 21 bases left between them. This CDR3 comprises 16 residues. Germline V CDR1 and CDR2: KGHSH, LQKENI. This CDR3 is CASSPFGRAPSTEAFF. In DNA, the CDR3 is TGTGCCAGCTCCCCTTTCGGCAGGGCACCGAGCACTGAAGCTTTCTTT.

The chain combines TRBV7-2 with TRBJ2-3, with TRBD2 matching 8 bases. CDR3 length equals 15 residues. V was clipped by 6 bases and J by 6 bases; unmatched bases: 11. Germline-derived CDR1 and CDR2 are SGHTA and FQGNSA. The CDR3 is CASSPGTSPLDTQYF. In DNA, the CDR3 is TGTGCCAGCAGTCCCGGGACTAGTCCCCTGGATACGCAGTATTTT.

This sequence joins TRBV4-2 and TRBJ2-1; 8 bases align to TRBD2. J lost 0 bases, V lost 2 bases, and 15 bases had no gene match. The CDR3 has 20 residues. Germline lookup yields CDR1 LGHNA and CDR2 YNFKEQ. CDR3 sequence (DNA): TGTGCCAGCAGCCAACCTCCCGGGGGCGGGGGGCCCAGCTCCTACAATGAGCAGTTCTTC. This translates into CASSQPPGGGGPSSYNEQFF.

The sample holds a few counts of this clone. V gene TRBV7-8 combines with J gene TRBJ1-1, with a possible D match to TRBD1 (6 bases). V dropped 5 bases and J dropped 3 bases, with 16 bases sitting between them. The CDR3 runs to 15 residues. The germline V gene encodes CDR1 SGHVS and CDR2 FQNEAQ. The chain's CDR3 is CASSPAGAPDTEAFF. The DNA for the CDR3 is TGTGCCAGCAGCCCCGCGGGGGCCCCGGACACTGAAGCTTTCTTT.

The gene calls are TRBV30 and TRBJ1-6; a possible D gene is TRBD1 (6 bases). The CDR3 covers 14 residues. Trimming shortened V by 8 bases and J by 5 bases, and 16 bases separated the two germline ends. The germline V gene encodes CDR1 GTSNPN and CDR2 SVGIG (reference sequence). CDR3 DNA: TGTGCCCGGCGGGGGCAGTCAAATAATTCACCCCTCCACTTT. Amino acid sequence: CARRGQSNNSPLHF.

The V and J genes are TRBV6-2 or TRBV6-3 and TRBJ1-1; D might be TRBD1 (5 bases). The CDR3 runs 13 residues. V lost 3 bases and J lost 6, with 11 bases in between. Germline CDR1 MNHEY, CDR2 SVGEGT. The CDR3 protein is CASSYLGGAEAFF. In DNA, the CDR3 is TGTGCCAGCAGTTATTTGGGGGGGGCTGAAGCTTTCTTT.

This clone was seen only a few times. V is TRBV10-3 and J is TRBJ1-1; D may be TRBD1 (6 bases). The CDR3 has 16 residues. Germline values: CDR1 ENHRY, CDR2 SYGVKD. The V gene lost 4 bases and the J gene lost 4 bases, with 19 bases spanning the gap. CDR3 DNA sequence: TGTGCCATCAGTGCGGGGGGCGGCCTGATGTTCACTGAAGCTTTCTTT. The encoded protein is CAISAGGGLMFTEAFF.

J is TRBJ2-1 and V is TRBV7-9, with TRBD2 matching 9 bases. In germline, CDR1 is SEHNR, CDR2 FQNEAQ (reference sequence). The CDR3 runs 17 residues. The junction had 8 bases not matched to a gene; V was cut back by 5 bases and J by 0 bases. This CDR3 is CASSPRLAVSSYNEQFF. The CDR3 bases are TGTGCCAGCAGCCCACGACTAGCGGTCAGCTCCTACAATGAGCAGTTCTTC.

The chain has TRBV10-2 and TRBJ2-1, with unresolved D. Trimming pared 0 bases from V and 9 bases from J, leaving 6 bases between. The CDR3 has 12 residues. Germline CDR1 WSHSY, CDR2 SAAADI. The chain's CDR3 is CASSESRGEQFF. CDR3 sequence (DNA): TGCGCCAGCAGTGAGTCTCGAGGTGAGCAGTTCTTC.

The genes are TRBV7-3 and TRBJ1-3, with 8 bases aligning to TRBD1. Germline V gene sequence: CDR1 SGHTA, CDR2 FQGTGA. J lost 4 bases, V lost 2 bases, and 7 bases had no gene match. This CDR3 is built from 16 residues. The CDR3 protein is CASSLGDRGRGNTIYF. In DNA form, the CDR3 reads TGTGCCAGCAGCTTAGGCGACAGGGGTCGGGGAAACACCATATATTTT.